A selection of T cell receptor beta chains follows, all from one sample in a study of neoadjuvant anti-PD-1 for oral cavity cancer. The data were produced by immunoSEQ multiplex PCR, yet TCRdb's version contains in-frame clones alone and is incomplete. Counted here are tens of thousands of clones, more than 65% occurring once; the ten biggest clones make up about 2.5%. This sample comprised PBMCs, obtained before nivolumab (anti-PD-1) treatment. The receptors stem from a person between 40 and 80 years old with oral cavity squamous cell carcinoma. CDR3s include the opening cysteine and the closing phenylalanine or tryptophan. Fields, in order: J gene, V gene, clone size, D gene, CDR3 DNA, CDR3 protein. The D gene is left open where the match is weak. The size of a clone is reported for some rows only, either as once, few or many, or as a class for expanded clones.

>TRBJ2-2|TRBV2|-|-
TGTGCCAGCAGCATCAGGGGGGGGAACACCGGGGAGCTGTTTTTT
CASSIRGGNTGELFF
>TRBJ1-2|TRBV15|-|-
TGTGCCACCAGCAGAGGGTTAGGCGGGGAGGATGGCTACACCTTC
CATSRGLGGEDGYTF
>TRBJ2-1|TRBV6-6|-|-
TGTGCCAGCCGTTCCCTGGGACGGCCCTACAATGAGCAGTTCTTC
CASRSLGRPYNEQFF
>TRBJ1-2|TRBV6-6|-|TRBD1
TGTGCCAGCAGCTTCAGGACAGGCGAGGGCTACACCTTC
CASSFRTGEGYTF
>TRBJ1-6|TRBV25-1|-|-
TGTGCCAGCAGTGAGTCCCCAGCTAAAAATTCACCCCTCCACTTT
CASSESPAKNSPLHF
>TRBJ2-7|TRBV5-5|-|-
TGTGCCAGCACACAAAACTACGAGCAGTACTTC
CASTQNYEQYF
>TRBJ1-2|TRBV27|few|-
TGTGCCAGCAGCTTCCGCGGTAGGGGCTACACCTTC
CASSFRGRGYTF
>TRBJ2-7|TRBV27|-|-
TGTGCCAGCAGTTTGAGAGGGCTAATCTACGAGCAGTACTTC
CASSLRGLIYEQYF
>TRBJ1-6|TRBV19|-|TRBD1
TGTGCCAGTAGTATCTCGACAGGGCCGAGCTCACCCCTCCACTTT
CASSISTGPSSPLHF
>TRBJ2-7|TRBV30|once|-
TGTGCCTGGAGCGCACGGGGAAGGGCTACCTACGAGCAGTACTTC
CAWSARGRATYEQYF
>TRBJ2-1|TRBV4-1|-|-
TGCGCCAGCAGCCAAGATAAACTAGCTCGTAGCTCCTACAATGAGCAGTTCTTC
CASSQDKLARSSYNEQFF
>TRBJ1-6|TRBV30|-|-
TGTGCCTGGAGTGTGAGGGGCGCCGTTGATTCACCCCTCCACTTT
CAWSVRGAVDSPLHF
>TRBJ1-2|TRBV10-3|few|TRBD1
TGTGCCATCAGCCAACAGGGGTCGGGGGATGGGGGCTACACCTTC
CAISQQGSGDGGYTF
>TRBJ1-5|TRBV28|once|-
TGTGCCAGCACAAGCCCGGGGACCCTTCGCCAGCCCCAGCATTTT
CASTSPGTLRQPQHF